This TCR beta chain was recorded in a study of T cell responses to AZD1222 COVID-19 vaccine. CDR1 and CDR2 (germline): SGHNT, YYREEE (reference sequence). Between the trimmed V and J ends, which lost 4 bases and 0 bases, there was a span of 7 bases. The CDR3 spans 13 residues. Here immunoSEQ multiplex PCR was the method, and the copy in TCRdb shows in-frame clones only, minus some. The data show under 150,000 clones, about 87% seen once. The chain employs TRBV5-4 and TRBJ1-2, with D uncertain. The sample was peripheral blood, taken 28 days after the second AZD1222 dose. This receptor was obtained from an adult who received the AZD1222 COVID-19 vaccine. The CDR3 here is CASSPQPNYGYTF. CDR3 sequence (DNA): TGTGCCAGCAGCCCACAGCCTAACTATGGCTACACCTTC.